This entry features one TCR beta chain sequence. Its matching antigen is unknown. V gave up 0 bases and J gave up 1 base, with 10 bases separating them. From germline, CDR1 is SGHNT and CDR2 YYREEE (reference sequence). This CDR3 region has 15 residues. Generated by immunoSEQ multiplex PCR, the TCRdb table keeps only in-frame clones and is missing some. The sample has about 3,400 clones; approximately 94% are singletons. These data come from a study of graft-versus-host responses after intestinal transplantation. The wider study: Recipients had multivisceral, liver-intestinal, or isolated intestinal transplants. Findings and caveats of the study: Elevated graft-versus-host to host-versus-graft clonal ratios in allografts were recorded for patients with graft-donor T cell macrochimerism. The recipient marrow held GvH clones, and some of them showed up first in ileum or blood.

The sequences come from PBMCs, collected 11 days after intestinal transplantation. This TCR derives from a human patient who received an intestinal transplant, so some T cells may come from the graft donor. The V call is TRBV5-4, the J call TRBJ1-1, with D unclear. In DNA, the CDR3 is TGTGCCAGCAGCTTGGTTCAGGTCTCGAACACTGAAGCTTTCTTT. Translated: CASSLVQVSNTEAFF.